These 17 T cell receptor beta chains came from one sample sequenced in a study of blood T cell repertoires in COVID-19. Sequencing used immunoSEQ multiplex PCR; TCRdb keeps in-frame clones, though not all of them. The sample yields 400,000 to 450,000 clones, about 88% seen once. Specimen: peripheral blood. These receptors all stem from a woman aged 40-49 years with COVID-19, enrolled during active disease.

The CDR3 here is CAYTGSAGNTIYF. The CDR3 nucleotides read TGTGCCTATACAGGGAGCGCTGGAAACACCATATATTTT. The gene calls are TRBV30 and TRBJ1-3, with D possibly being TRBD1 (6 bases). Germline lookup yields CDR1 GTSNPN and CDR2 SVGIG (reference sequence). The V and J ends lost 7 bases and 2 bases respectively, with 12 bases between them. The CDR3 has 13 residues.

This clone was seen a handful of times. For the CDR3, the DNA is TGTGCCATCAGTGCCACTCGCGGCAGAACCTACAATGAGCAGTTCTTC. It is translated as CAISATRGRTYNEQFF. V usage is TRBV10-3 and J usage is TRBJ2-1; D gene ambiguous. V lost 4 bases, J lost 2 bases, and 15 bases lay in between. Germline lookup yields CDR1 ENHRY and CDR2 SYGVKD. The CDR3 is 16 amino acids.

The V gene is TRBV28, the J gene TRBJ1-2; D call uncertain. CDR3 size: 13 residues. The germline V gene has CDR1 MDHEN and CDR2 SYDVKM. V lost 6 bases and J lost 4, with 12 bases in between. CDR3 sequence reads: CASSQLGGYGYTF. CDR3 nucleotides: TGTGCCAGCAGCCAATTAGGCGGCTATGGCTACACCTTC.

This clone was detected only once. This rearrangement joins TRBV27 to TRBJ1-1; 7 bases fit TRBD1. The CDR3 covers 14 residues. V lost 1 base, J lost 3 bases, and 2 bases stayed unmatched. The germline CDR1 and CDR2 sequences are MNHEY and SMNVEV (reference sequence). Here the CDR3 reads CASSLLGTDTEAFF. The DNA of the CDR3 is TGTGCCAGCAGTTTATTGGGGACAGACACTGAAGCTTTCTTT.

This chain connects TRBV7-9 to TRBJ2-7; TRBD2 agrees at 9 bases. The CDR3 contains 17 residues. V shed 2 bases and J 1 base; nucleotides not matched to a gene: 9. Germline CDR1 and CDR2: SEHNR and FQNEAQ (reference sequence). Here the CDR3 DNA reads TGTGCCAGCAGCTTAAGGTCTTTGACTAGCGGTTCCTACGAGCAGTACTTC. Amino acids: CASSLRSLTSGSYEQYF.

V and J are TRBV7-9 and TRBJ1-5; no clear D. CDR3 length equals 13 residues. V was pared by 5 bases and J by 9 bases, with 14 bases between. CDR1 SEHNR and CDR2 FQNEAQ come from the germline V gene (reference sequence). The DNA for the CDR3 is TGTGCCAGCAGCGCTGGATCCCCGGGGCCCCAGCATTTT. Its protein is CASSAGSPGPQHF.

The chain carries TRBV5-1 and TRBJ1-5; TRBD1 aligns across 9 bases. J was trimmed by 6 bases and V by 4 bases; bases with no gene match: 5. The germline V gene has CDR1 SGHRS and CDR2 YFSETQ. The CDR3 contains 14 residues. CDR3 region: CASSQQGAGQPQHF. CDR3 nucleotides: TGCGCCAGCAGCCAACAGGGGGCCGGTCAGCCCCAGCATTTT. The full variable domain, rest sourced from reference TRBV5-1 and TRBJ1-5, is KAGVTQTPRYLIKTRGQQVTLSCSPISGHRSVSWYQQTPGQGLQFLFEYFSETQRNKGNFPGRFSGRQFSNSRSEMNVSTLELGDSALYLCASSQQGAGQPQHFGDGTRLSIL.

The chain has TRBV18 and TRBJ1-1; D uncertain. The germline V and J ends were trimmed by 4 bases and 1 base, with 7 bases remaining between them. Looked up from germline, CDR1 is KGHSH and CDR2 is LQKENI. CDR3 length: 13 residues. CDR3 in amino acids: CASSLLENTEAFF. The CDR3 bases are TGTGCCAGCTCACTCCTAGAGAACACTGAAGCTTTCTTT.

This chain links TRBV9 with TRBJ2-1; TRBD2 aligns across 11 bases. This CDR3 is built from 19 residues. In germline, CDR1 is SGDLS, CDR2 YYNGEE. J gave up 3 bases and V 0 bases, and 11 bases lay outside the gene matches. The CDR3 spells CASSVGGLAGRHLYNEQFF. Written as DNA, the CDR3 is TGTGCCAGCAGCGTAGGAGGACTAGCGGGCCGACACCTCTACAATGAGCAGTTCTTC.

The chain uses TRBV7-9 and TRBJ1-6; 9 positions agree with TRBD1. The V gene end was trimmed by 1 base and the J gene end by 8 bases; junction bases not matched to a gene: 9. The CDR3 covers 17 residues. The germline V gene has CDR1 SEHNR and CDR2 FQNEAQ (reference sequence). The CDR3 nucleotides are TGTGCCAGCAGCTTAGTACAGGGGGCGAGAGGGTATTCACCCCTCCACTTT. Translated, it gives CASSLVQGARGYSPLHF.

V gene TRBV3-1 (or the pseudogene TRBV3-2) combines with J gene TRBJ2-5; possibly TRBD2 for D (5 bases). This CDR3 contains 16 residues. Trimming shortened V by 5 bases and J by 0 bases, and 16 bases separated the two germline ends. In germline, CDR1 is LGHDT, CDR2 YNNKEL (reference sequence). The CDR3 region has the DNA TGTGCCAGCAGCTCCGGCGGGCCCTTGTACCAAGAGACCCAGTACTTC. Protein sequence: CASSSGGPLYQETQYF.

The chain recombines TRBV28 with TRBJ2-7; D is perhaps TRBD2 (6 bases). The CDR3 consists of 15 residues. The V gene lost 6 bases and the J gene lost 0 bases, with 15 bases spanning the gap. Germline V gene sequence: CDR1 MDHEN, CDR2 SYDVKM. The CDR3 reads CASRDRDFSSYEQYF. The CDR3 coding sequence is TGTGCCAGCAGGGACCGGGACTTTAGCTCCTACGAGCAGTACTTC.

The rearrangement links TRBV4-3 to TRBJ1-4; TRBD1 matches at 7 bases. This CDR3 is 14 amino acids long. Germline V gene lookup returns CDR1 LGHNA and CDR2 YSLEER. V dropped 0 bases and J dropped 14; count of bases not matched to a gene: 9. The CDR3 sequence: CASSQDLRGGVLFF. The CDR3 nucleotides read TGCGCCAGCAGCCAAGATCTTAGAGGGGGCGTTCTGTTTTTT.

The chain joins TRBV30 to TRBJ2-3; D perhaps matches TRBD1 (6 bases). The germline CDR1 and CDR2 sequences are GTSNPN and SVGIG (reference sequence). Trimming removed 1 base from V and 6 bases from J, with 11 bases in between. This CDR3 is built from 13 residues. The DNA of the CDR3 is TGTGCCTGGAGTGGAAATCAGGGGGATACGCAGTATTTT. Amino acid sequence: CAWSGNQGDTQYF.

This clone was detected once. V and J are TRBV12-3 or TRBV12-4 and TRBJ1-2, with TRBD1 matching 7 bases. J was trimmed by 7 bases and V by 5 bases; bases with no gene match: 7. CDR3 size: 13 residues. CDR3 sequence (DNA): TGTGCCAGCAGTATTCCCAGGGGGTCTGGCTACACCTTC. Protein: CASSIPRGSGYTF.

The chain carries TRBV7-2 and TRBJ1-4; no clear D. Germline loops: CDR1 SGHTA, CDR2 FQGNSA. The length of the CDR3 is 14 residues. V lost 2 bases and J lost 7, with 11 bases in between. Here the CDR3 reads CASSLKSGSEKLFF. In DNA, the CDR3 is TGTGCCAGCAGCTTAAAGTCTGGGAGTGAAAAACTGTTTTTT.

CDR3 protein: CAIGTGGLNTQYF. In DNA form, the CDR3 reads TGTGCAATTGGGACAGGGGGCCTTAATACGCAGTATTTT. The chain joins TRBV12-2 to TRBJ2-3; the table's D gene call, TRBD1, was not cross checked with the DNA. TRBV12-2 is a listed pseudogene. The CDR3 has 13 amino acids.